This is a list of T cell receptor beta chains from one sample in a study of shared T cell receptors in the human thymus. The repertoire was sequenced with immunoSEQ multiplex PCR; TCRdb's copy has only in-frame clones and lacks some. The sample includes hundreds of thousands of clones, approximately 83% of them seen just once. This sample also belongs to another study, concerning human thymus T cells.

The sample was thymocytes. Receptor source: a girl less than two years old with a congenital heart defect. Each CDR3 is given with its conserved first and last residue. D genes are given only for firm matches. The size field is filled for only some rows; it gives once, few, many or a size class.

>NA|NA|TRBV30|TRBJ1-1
CAWSVVGLAEAFF
TGTGCCTGGAGTGTAGTGGGGCTTGCTGAAGCTTTCTTT
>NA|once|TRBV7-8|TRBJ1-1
CASSPRGDTEAFF
TGTGCCAGCAGCCCCCGGGGGGACACTGAAGCTTTCTTT
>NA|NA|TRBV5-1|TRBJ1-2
CASSLGVGQYGYTF
TGCGCCAGCAGCCTGGGGGTTGGACAGTATGGCTACACCTTC
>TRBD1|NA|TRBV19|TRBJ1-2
CASSPRDREGFYYGYTF
TGTGCCAGTAGTCCCCGGGACAGGGAGGGATTTTACTATGGCTACACCTTC
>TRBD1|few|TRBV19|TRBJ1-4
CASSNGTGTTNEKLFF
TGTGCCAGTAGTAACGGGACAGGTACAACTAATGAAAAACTGTTTTTT
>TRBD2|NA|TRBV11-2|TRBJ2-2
CASSSRLAGGRGGELFF
TGTGCCAGCAGCTCCAGACTAGCGGGGGGGCGTGGCGGGGAGCTGTTTTTT
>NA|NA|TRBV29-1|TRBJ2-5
CSVDEQGRGQETQYF
TGCAGCGTTGATGAGCAGGGAAGGGGGCAAGAGACCCAGTACTTC
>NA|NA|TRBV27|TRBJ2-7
CASRQIPYEQYF
TGTGCCAGTCGACAGATTCCCTACGAGCAGTACTTC
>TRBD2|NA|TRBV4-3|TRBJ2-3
CASSQAGGGDTQYF
TGCGCCAGCAGCCAAGCCGGGGGGGGAGATACGCAGTATTTT
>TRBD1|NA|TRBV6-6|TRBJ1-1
CASSWDRVNTEAFF
TGTGCCAGCAGCTGGGACAGGGTGAACACTGAAGCTTTCTTT
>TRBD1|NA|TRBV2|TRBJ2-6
CASIIQGATSGANVLTF
TGTGCCAGCATCATACAGGGGGCAACCTCTGGGGCCAACGTCCTGACTTTC
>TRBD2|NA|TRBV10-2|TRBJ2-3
CASSASGGARSTDTQYF
TGCGCCAGCAGTGCGAGCGGGGGTGCCCGTAGCACAGATACGCAGTATTTT
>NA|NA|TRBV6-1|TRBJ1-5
CASKMGQATNQPQHF
TGTGCCAGCAAAATGGGTCAGGCAACCAATCAGCCCCAGCATTTT
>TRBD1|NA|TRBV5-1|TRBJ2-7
CASSLYDSDRGLSYEQYF
TGCGCCAGCAGCTTGTACGATTCGGACAGGGGGCTCAGCTACGAGCAGTACTTC
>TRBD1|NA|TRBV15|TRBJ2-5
CATTPTGDRERRTQYF
TGTGCCACCACCCCTACAGGGGACAGGGAGAGGAGGACCCAGTACTTC
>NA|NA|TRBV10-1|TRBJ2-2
CASSESIPEGTNTGELFF
TGCGCCAGCAGTGAGTCTATCCCAGAGGGTACCAACACCGGGGAGCTGTTTTTT
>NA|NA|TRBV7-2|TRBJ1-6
CASSSQGAGPPNSPLHF
TGTGCCAGCAGCTCTCAAGGGGCGGGGCCACCTAATTCACCCCTCCACTTT
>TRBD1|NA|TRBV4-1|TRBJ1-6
CASSHADRGRSPLHF
TGCGCCAGCAGCCACGCAGACAGGGGCCGCTCACCCCTCCACTTT
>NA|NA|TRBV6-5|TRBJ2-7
CASSYSWRVSYEQYF
TGTGCCAGCAGTTACTCATGGAGGGTCTCCTACGAGCAGTACTTC
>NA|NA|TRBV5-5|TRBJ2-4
CASSPGGAKNIQYF
TGTGCCAGCAGCCCCGGGGGAGCCAAAAACATTCAGTACTTC
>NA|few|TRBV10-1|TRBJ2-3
CASSPTPTDSRDHTDTQYF
TGCGCCAGCAGTCCCACCCCGACGGACAGTCGGGACCACACAGATACGCAGTATTTT
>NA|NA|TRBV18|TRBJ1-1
CASSPRMSSGGMNTEAFF
TGTGCCAGCTCACCACGGATGAGCTCGGGAGGAATGAACACTGAAGCTTTCTTT
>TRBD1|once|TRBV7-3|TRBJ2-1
CASTPGLTGDNEQFF
TGTGCCAGCACCCCTGGTTTAACAGGGGACAATGAGCAGTTCTTC
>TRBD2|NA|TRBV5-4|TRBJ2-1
CASSLDPTSEQFF
TGTGCCAGCAGCTTGGACCCGACTAGCGAGCAGTTCTTC
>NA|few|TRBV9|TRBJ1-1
CASSVGRNTEAFF
TGTGCCAGCAGCGTTGGGCGGAACACTGAAGCTTTCTTT
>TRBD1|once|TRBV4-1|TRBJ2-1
CASSQHNPGQGIYNEQFF
TGCGCCAGCAGCCAACACAACCCGGGACAGGGGATCTACAATGAGCAGTTCTTC
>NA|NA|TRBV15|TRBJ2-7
CATSREQSYEQYF
TGTGCCACCAGCAGAGAACAGTCCTACGAGCAGTACTTC
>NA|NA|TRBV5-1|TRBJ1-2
CASSLSRRRYGYTF
TGCGCCAGCAGCTTGAGTAGGCGGAGGTATGGCTACACCTTC
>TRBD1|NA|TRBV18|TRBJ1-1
CASVSTGEIGNTEAFF
TGTGCCAGCGTCTCGACAGGGGAGATAGGAAACACTGAAGCTTTCTTT
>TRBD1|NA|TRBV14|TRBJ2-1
CASSQDASNRGFPYNEQFF
TGTGCCAGCAGCCAAGACGCTTCGAACAGGGGTTTCCCCTACAATGAGCAGTTCTTC
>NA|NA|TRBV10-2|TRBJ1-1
CASSELPGRENTEAFF
TGCGCCAGCAGTGAGTTGCCGGGCAGGGAGAACACTGAAGCTTTCTTT
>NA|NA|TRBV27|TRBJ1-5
CASSLAGAKNQPQHF
TGTGCCAGCAGTTTGGCAGGGGCGAAAAATCAGCCCCAGCATTTT
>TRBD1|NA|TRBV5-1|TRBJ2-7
CASSDRDRWAYEQYF
TGCGCCAGCAGCGATCGGGACAGATGGGCTTACGAGCAGTACTTC
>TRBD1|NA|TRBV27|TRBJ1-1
CASSPANTGQGNTEAFF
TGTGCCAGCAGTCCAGCCAACACAGGACAGGGGAACACTGAAGCTTTCTTT
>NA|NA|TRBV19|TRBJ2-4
CASSMLRLGTDAIVRAKNIQYF
TGTGCCAGTAGTATGTTACGTCTAGGGACTGATGCGATCGTTCGCGCCAAAAACATTCAGTACTTC
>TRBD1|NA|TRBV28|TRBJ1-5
CASDSGTGGGQPQHF
TGTGCCAGCGACTCCGGGACAGGGGGCGGTCAGCCCCAGCATTTT
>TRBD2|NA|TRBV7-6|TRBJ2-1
CASSPPVAGGVYNEQFF
TGTGCCAGCAGCCCACCTGTGGCGGGGGGGGTCTACAATGAGCAGTTCTTC
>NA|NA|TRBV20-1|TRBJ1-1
CSVRWRTGAFF
TGCAGTGTCAGGTGGAGGACGGGAGCTTTCTTT
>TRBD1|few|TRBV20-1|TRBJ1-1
CSAGQGKEAFF
TGCAGTGCTGGACAGGGCAAAGAAGCTTTCTTT